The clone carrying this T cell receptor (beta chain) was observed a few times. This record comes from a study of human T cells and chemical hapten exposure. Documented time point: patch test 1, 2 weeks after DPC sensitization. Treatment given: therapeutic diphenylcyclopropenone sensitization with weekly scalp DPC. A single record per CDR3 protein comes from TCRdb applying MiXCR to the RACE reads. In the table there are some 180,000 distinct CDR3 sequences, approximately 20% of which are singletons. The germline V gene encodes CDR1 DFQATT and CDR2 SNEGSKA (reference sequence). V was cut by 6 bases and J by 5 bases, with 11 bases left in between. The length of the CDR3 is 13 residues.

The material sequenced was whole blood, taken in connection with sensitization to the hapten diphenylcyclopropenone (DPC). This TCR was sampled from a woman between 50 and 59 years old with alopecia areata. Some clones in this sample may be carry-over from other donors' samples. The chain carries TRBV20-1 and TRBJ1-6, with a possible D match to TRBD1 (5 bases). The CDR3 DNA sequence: TGCAGTGCCGCGGGACCGAATAATTCACCCCTCCACTTT. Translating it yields CSAAGPNNSPLHF.